This T cell receptor (beta chain) was sequenced in a study of blood T cell repertoires in COVID-19. Study summary: Whether acute or convalescent, the COVID-19 samples came from the United States, Italy and Spain. Nucleic acid was either cDNA or gDNA, and it came from T cells, B-cell-depleted T cells, or PBMCs.

CDR1 is MDHEN and CDR2 is SYDVKM in the germline V gene. Germline trimming cut 7 bases from V and 2 bases from J; bases unmatched to any gene: 5. This CDR3 comprises 15 residues. In the study's own analysis: Reference gene primer amplification gave nucleated cell count estimates. Only in-frame clones appear in the TCRdb table, and some are missing; sequencing was by immunoSEQ multiplex PCR. From that table come the V and J calls and clone size; the DNA was used to work out D and trimming. The sample has about 220,000 clones; around 83% are singletons. This clone appeared once. The receptor was derived from a man between 45 and 60 years old with active or convalescent COVID-19. J is TRBJ2-3 and V is TRBV28; 11 bases are shared with TRBD2. Material for sequencing was peripheral blood. Here the CDR3 DNA reads TGTGCCAGCATCCCACTAGCGGGGGTCACAGATACGCAGTATTTT. Translated: CASIPLAGVTDTQYF.